Listed here are 31 T cell receptor beta chains from one sample, sequenced in a study of blood T cell repertoires in COVID-19. TCRdb keeps only in-frame clones here, not all; method: immunoSEQ multiplex PCR. Among about 290,000 clones, just under 90% were seen once, and the ten largest hold roughly 11%. Input material: peripheral blood. These receptors all stem from a woman in her thirties with COVID-19, enrolled during active disease.

The chain employs TRBV7-9 and TRBJ2-7; the match to TRBD2 covers 12 bases. The CDR3 runs to 16 residues. Trimming removed 5 bases from V and 1 base from J; junction bases left unmatched: 6. Germline V lookup: CDR1 SEHNR, CDR2 FQNEAQ (reference sequence). CDR3 in amino acids: CASSPRTSGVSYEQYF. The CDR3 DNA reads TGTGCCAGCAGCCCCAGGACTAGCGGGGTATCCTACGAGCAGTACTTC.

There are a few counts of this clone. This sequence joins TRBV18 and TRBJ2-7, with 7 positions matching TRBD2. CDR3 length: 17 residues. After removal of 3 bases from V and 2 bases from J, the junction contained 13 bases not matched to a gene. Germline CDR1 is KGHSH and CDR2 is LQKENI. CDR3 loop: CASSPLGGWRHTYEQYF. CDR3 sequence (DNA): TGTGCCAGCTCACCGTTGGGGGGGTGGCGGCACACCTACGAGCAGTACTTC.

The genes are TRBV6-5 and TRBJ1-6; unclear D gene. The CDR3 contains 14 residues. Per the germline V gene, CDR1 is MNHEY and CDR2 is SVGAGI. The V end lost 5 bases, the J end lost 11 bases, and 16 bases lay between the germline ends. The CDR3 loop reads CASSIPPTGTPLHF. The DNA of the CDR3 is TGTGCCAGCAGTATCCCCCCGACTGGTACACCCCTCCACTTT.

The rearrangement joins TRBV2 to TRBJ2-3, with 9 bases lining up with TRBD1. The CDR3 runs to 15 residues. V trimming: 6 bases; J trimming: 3 bases; junction bases outside the gene matches: 7. Per germline, CDR1 SNHLY and CDR2 FYNNEI. The CDR3 DNA sequence: TGTGCCAGCAGATATACAGGGGGCGGGACAGATACGCAGTATTTT. It codes for CASRYTGGGTDTQYF. The complete variable domain, with remaining parts taken from reference TRBV2 and TRBJ2-3, reads EPEVTQTPSHQVTQMGQEVILRCVPISNHLYFYWYRQILGQKVEFLVSFYNNEISEKSEIFDDQFSVERPDGSNFTLKIRSTKLEDSAMYFCASRYTGGGTDTQYFGPGTRLTVL.

The chain is built from TRBV6-5 and TRBJ1-1; D is perhaps TRBD1 (6 bases). V dropped 4 bases and J dropped 4 bases, with 19 bases sitting between them. The CDR3 length is 16 residues. The germline CDR1 and CDR2 sequences are MNHEY and SVGAGI. Here the CDR3 DNA reads TGTGCCAGCAGTTTGGTAATCAGGGGCCCCGCCACTGAAGCTTTCTTT. Translated: CASSLVIRGPATEAFF.

The V gene is TRBV15, the J gene TRBJ1-3; 8 bases fit TRBD1. The CDR3 covers 15 residues. The V gene end was trimmed by 0 bases and the J gene end by 10 bases; junction bases not matched to a gene: 8. Germline V gives CDR1 LNHNV, CDR2 YYDKDF (reference sequence). The CDR3 DNA reads TGTGCCACCAGCAGAGATCAACAGGGGGAGAGTACCATATATTTT. Its translation is CATSRDQQGESTIYF. Combining the CDR3 with reference TRBV15 and TRBJ1-3 gives the whole variable domain DAMVIQNPRYQVTQFGKPVTLSCSQTLNHNVMYWYQQKSSQAPKLLFHYYDKDFNNEADTPDNFQSRRPNTSFCFLDIRSPGLGDTAMYLCATSRDQQGESTIYFGEGSWLTVV.

The count of this clone is one. The genes are TRBV5-1 and TRBJ2-7; D is unclear. The germline gives CDR1 SGHRS, CDR2 YFSETQ. Trimming removed 2 bases at V and 3 bases at J, with 9 bases between. The CDR3 runs to 13 residues. CDR3 nucleotide sequence: TGCGCCAGCAGCTTTTCCCAGGTCTACGAGCAGTACTTC. This translates into CASSFSQVYEQYF.

CDR3 residues: CASSRSLAGFNYGYTF. CDR3 in DNA: TGTGCCAGCAGCCGATCTCTTGCAGGGTTTAACTATGGCTACACCTTC. The rearrangement links TRBV16 to TRBJ1-2; tentative D call: TRBD1 (5 bases). The CDR3 has 16 amino acids. The germline CDR1 and CDR2 sequences are KGHSY and FQNENV. Trimming took 4 bases from V and 1 from J, leaving 16 bases between them.

The V and J genes are TRBV15 and TRBJ2-1; D is possibly TRBD2 (5 bases). V was cut by 1 base and J by 0 bases, with 10 bases left in between. This CDR3 is 16 amino acids long. Germline V lookup: CDR1 LNHNV, CDR2 YYDKDF (reference sequence). The CDR3 DNA is TGTGCCACCAGCAGAGCTATGGGGAGCTCCTACAATGAGCAGTTCTTC. Protein product: CATSRAMGSSYNEQFF.

The CDR3 sequence: CASSEGHGGNYGYTF. The CDR3, as DNA: TGTGCCAGCAGTGAAGGTCACGGGGGGAACTATGGCTACACCTTC. V gene TRBV2 combines with J gene TRBJ1-2; D perhaps matches TRBD1 (5 bases). V lost 1 base to trimming and J lost 2 bases, with 11 bases between them. The CDR3 contains 15 residues. Germline CDR1 and CDR2: SNHLY and FYNNEI.

This chain joins TRBV19 and TRBJ1-1; D is undetermined. The CDR3 has 13 residues. The V gene's germline CDR1 is LNHDA and CDR2 SQIVND (reference sequence). Trimming pared 2 bases from V and 4 bases from J, leaving 8 bases between. CDR3: CASSIRRATEAFF. The CDR3 DNA sequence: TGTGCCAGTAGTATAAGGAGAGCCACTGAAGCTTTCTTT.

This sequence joins TRBV6-2 or TRBV6-3 and TRBJ1-2; D may be TRBD1 (5 bases). The CDR3 runs 14 residues. Between the trimmed V and J ends, which lost 4 bases and 6 bases, there was a span of 15 bases. Germline values: CDR1 MNHEY, CDR2 SVGEGT. CDR3 DNA sequence: TGTGCCAGCAGTTCGTCAGGGTATCGTAATGGCTACACCTTC. It is translated as CASSSSGYRNGYTF.

This clone was recorded only once. The chain uses TRBV27 and TRBJ2-5; no firm D call. This CDR3 is 13 amino acids long. V gave up 1 base and J gave up 4 bases, with 7 bases separating them. The germline gives CDR1 MNHEY, CDR2 SMNVEV (reference sequence). CDR3 nucleotide sequence: TGTGCCAGCAGTTTATATTACAGAGAGACCCAGTACTTC. Amino acid sequence: CASSLYYRETQYF.

The J gene is TRBJ1-1, the V gene TRBV4-1; 9 nucleotides line up with TRBD1. This CDR3 comprises 17 residues. V lost 1 base and J lost 3; bases outside the gene matches: 9. Per the germline V gene, CDR1 is MGHRA and CDR2 is YSYEKL. The CDR3, as DNA: TGCGCCAGCAGCCAAGGGAGGACAGGGGATAGTTACACTGAAGCTTTCTTT. Protein sequence: CASSQGRTGDSYTEAFF.

This chain joins TRBV5-1 and TRBJ2-1; 8 bases align to TRBD2. Germline CDR1 and CDR2: SGHRS and YFSETQ. Trimming cost V 3 bases and J 9 bases; bases outside gene matches: 17. This CDR3 contains 17 residues. This CDR3 is CASSSVVAGQLGGEQFF. In DNA form, the CDR3 reads TGCGCCAGCAGCTCCGTAGTAGCGGGGCAACTGGGGGGTGAGCAGTTCTTC.

V usage is TRBV14 and J usage is TRBJ1-1; possible D gene TRBD1, 6 bases. Germline values: CDR1 SGHDN, CDR2 FVKESK. This CDR3 comprises 15 residues. With 1 base removed from V and 5 bases from J, the gap between germline ends came to 14 bases. The CDR3 bases are TGTGCCAGCAGCCAAGCGGCAGGGGAAGGGACTGAAGCTTTCTTT. Translation gives CASSQAAGEGTEAFF.

The chain joins TRBV19 to TRBJ2-3, with TRBD2 matching over 8 bases. The V segment lost 5 bases and the J segment 1 base; nucleotides outside the gene matches: 2. The CDR3 has 14 residues. Germline V gives CDR1 LNHDA, CDR2 SQIVND (reference sequence). The CDR3 spells CASSGSGGTDTQYF. The CDR3, as DNA: TGTGCCAGTAGTGGTAGCGGGGGCACAGATACGCAGTATTTT.

The V gene is TRBV5-4, the J gene TRBJ2-1; D unclear. The CDR3 covers 13 residues. Germline CDR1 SGHNT, CDR2 YYREEE (reference sequence). Trimming removed 2 bases from V and 4 bases from J, with 7 bases in between. The CDR3: CASSFTRYNEQFF. CDR3 DNA: TGTGCCAGCAGCTTCACCAGGTACAATGAGCAGTTCTTC.

The rearrangement links TRBV11-2 to TRBJ1-1; 8 bases are shared with TRBD1. Germline-derived CDR1 and CDR2 are SGHAT and FQNNGV. J gave up 1 base and V 2 bases, and 3 bases lay outside the gene matches. The CDR3 is 15 residues long. CDR3 nucleotide sequence: TGTGCCAGCAGCTTACCCACAGGGGGGAACACTGAAGCTTTCTTT. Amino acid sequence: CASSLPTGGNTEAFF.

V gene TRBV2 combines with J gene TRBJ2-7, with 8 bases lining up with TRBD1. The length of the CDR3 is 12 residues. Germline V gene data show CDR1 as SNHLY and CDR2 as FYNNEI. Unmatched junction bases numbered 3, after V lost 5 bases and J lost 6 bases. The CDR3 DNA follows: TGTGCCAGCAGTCCCAGGGGGCGCGAGCAGTACTTC. It specifies CASSPRGREQYF.

This clone was found once. V usage is TRBV5-6 and J usage is TRBJ2-5, with a tentative D call TRBD1 (6 bases). Looked up from germline, CDR1 is SGHDT and CDR2 is YYEEEE. V shed 2 bases and J shed 6 bases, with 14 bases lying between them. The CDR3 contains 14 residues. The CDR3 DNA is TGTGCCAGCAGCTTCCTACACCAGGGGAAGACCCAGTACTTC. This gives the protein CASSFLHQGKTQYF.

The chain joins TRBV19 to TRBJ2-3; D might be TRBD1 (7 bases). V was pared by 9 bases and J by 0 bases, with 10 bases between. The CDR3 has 13 amino acids. Germline CDR1 reads LNHDA; CDR2 reads SQIVND (reference sequence). CDR3 DNA: TGTGCCAGCAGGGGGGACAGCACAGATACGCAGTATTTT. Translated: CASRGDSTDTQYF.

The rearrangement links TRBV5-4 to TRBJ1-2; possibly TRBD1 for D (5 bases). The ends were cut back, 4 bases at V and 4 bases at J, with 14 bases in the middle. This CDR3 is built from 14 residues. Per germline, CDR1 SGHNT and CDR2 YYREEE (reference sequence). DNA of the CDR3: TGTGCCAGCAGCCCCTTCCCCGGGGGCTATGGCTACACCTTC. Encoded protein: CASSPFPGGYGYTF.

To note about this clone: The same CDR3 is also encoded by other DNA sequences in this sample. The rearrangement links TRBV5-1 to TRBJ1-2; tentatively, D is TRBD1 (5 bases). This CDR3 spans 15 amino acids. The V end was cut by 4 bases, the J end by 5 bases, with 18 bases between. CDR1 SGHRS and CDR2 YFSETQ come from the germline V gene. The chain's CDR3 is CASSLGAGGVYGYTF. The CDR3 bases are TGCGCCAGCAGCCTTGGGGCCGGGGGGGTGTATGGCTACACCTTC.

The rearrangement joins TRBV5-6 to TRBJ2-7; weak D call: TRBD2 (7 bases). Germline CDR1 reads SGHDT; CDR2 reads YYEEEE. Deletions cut 4 bases from V and 6 bases from J, with 17 bases between. The CDR3 contains 14 residues. The CDR3 nucleotides are TGTGCCAGCAGCCTAATTAGGGGGGGCCTCGAGCAGTACTTC. It specifies CASSLIRGGLEQYF.

This chain links TRBV5-6 with TRBJ1-1; TRBD1 might be the D (6 bases). The germline CDR1 and CDR2 sequences are SGHDT and YYEEEE. This CDR3 region has 13 residues. Between the trimmed V and J ends, which lost 3 bases and 3 bases, there was a span of 9 bases. CDR3 sequence reads: CASSWTVDTEAFF. In DNA, the CDR3 is TGTGCCAGCAGCTGGACAGTGGACACTGAAGCTTTCTTT.

The chain joins TRBV5-5 to TRBJ2-7, with 10 bases identical to TRBD2. V lost 1 base and J lost 5; bases outside the gene matches: 9. There are 16 residues in the CDR3. The germline V gene has CDR1 SGHKS and CDR2 YYEKEE (reference sequence). The CDR3 loop is CASSLSGGAGMNEQYF. The CDR3 coding sequence is TGTGCCAGCAGCTTGAGCGGGGGGGCCGGGATGAACGAGCAGTACTTC.

The V gene is TRBV4-1, the J gene TRBJ1-1; D unresolved. The germline V gene encodes CDR1 MGHRA and CDR2 YSYEKL. This CDR3 is built from 15 residues. V gave up 4 bases and J gave up 5 bases, with 17 bases separating them. The CDR3 nucleotides are TGCGCCAGCAGCCGTAGACTGACTCAAATGACTGAAGCTTTCTTT. Protein: CASSRRLTQMTEAFF.

J is TRBJ1-6 and V is TRBV6-5, with D uncertain. Germline values: CDR1 MNHEY, CDR2 SVGAGI. The length of the CDR3 is 14 residues. The ends were cut back, 4 bases at V and 5 bases at J, with 9 bases in the middle. The CDR3 loop is CASSWYINNSPLHF. The CDR3 DNA is TGTGCCAGCAGTTGGTACATCAATAATTCACCCCTCCACTTT.

This clone was found a few times. The chain joins TRBV2 to TRBJ1-1, with 7 nucleotides matching TRBD1. Trimming took 6 bases from V and 3 from J; bases not matched to a gene: 7. The CDR3 length is 14 residues. The germline V gene encodes CDR1 SNHLY and CDR2 FYNNEI. In DNA form, the CDR3 reads TGTGCCAGCAGGGACAGGCCGGCATACACTGAAGCTTTCTTT. Translating gives CASRDRPAYTEAFF.

This chain connects TRBV12-3 or TRBV12-4 to TRBJ2-1, with a possible D match to TRBD1 (6 bases). Trimming pared 4 bases from V and 7 bases from J, leaving 8 bases between. The CDR3 spans 12 residues. Here the CDR3 reads CASSSQGNEQFF. The CDR3 DNA sequence: TGTGCCAGCAGTTCACAGGGAAATGAGCAGTTCTTC.